This passage covers 2 T cell receptor beta chains from one sample sequenced in a study of blood T cell repertoires in COVID-19. Libraries were prepared by immunoSEQ multiplex PCR; TCRdb keeps only in-frame clonotypes and omits some of them. The table shows approximately 170,000 clones, with approximately 86% occurring only once. The sequencing sample was made of peripheral blood. All receptors derive from a woman aged 80 or over with active or convalescent COVID-19.

The rearrangement links TRBV28 to TRBJ2-1; TRBD1 agrees at 8 bases. J gave up 0 bases and V 4 bases, and 8 bases lay outside the gene matches. The CDR3 contains 17 residues. Germline loops: CDR1 MDHEN, CDR2 SYDVKM. CDR3 sequence: CASSSPSDRGSYNEQFF. In DNA form, the CDR3 reads TGTGCCAGCAGTTCACCATCAGACAGGGGCTCCTACAATGAGCAGTTCTTC.

J is TRBJ2-3 and V is TRBV5-1; D gene unclear. The CDR3 has 11 amino acids. Germline V gene lookup returns CDR1 SGHRS and CDR2 YFSETQ. Trimming took 4 bases from V and 4 from J, leaving 4 bases between them. CDR3 loop: CASSLADTQYF. CDR3 sequence (DNA): TGCGCCAGCAGCCTCGCAGATACGCAGTATTTT.